This T cell receptor (beta chain) originates from a study of EBV T-cell therapy then PD-1 blockade in nasopharyngeal carcinoma. The germline gives CDR1 LNHDA, CDR2 SQIVND (reference sequence). The V gene lost 10 bases and the J gene lost 3 bases, with 9 bases spanning the gap. The CDR3 has 12 amino acids. Noted treatment: AdE1-LMPpoly-expanded autologous EBV-specific T-cell therapy followed by anti-PD-1 nivolumab. This clone was observed a few times. The antigen remains unidentified. Assay used: immunoSEQ multiplex PCR; TCRdb lists only in-frame clones, some missing. Among 19,000 or so clones listed, roughly 88% were seen once.

This clonotype originated in a man aged 35-49 years with nasopharyngeal carcinoma. The starting material was CD8+ T cells from blood, obtained at day 0 from a patient whose treatment included autologous EBV-specific T cells and nivolumab. The chain joins TRBV19 to TRBJ2-2; the D gene is possibly TRBD2 (5 bases). CDR3 sequence reads: CATEGYTGELFF. CDR3 in DNA: TGTGCCACCGAGGGATACACCGGGGAGCTGTTTTTT. Complete variable domain (other parts from reference TRBV19 and TRBJ2-2): DGGITQSPKYLFRKEGQNVTLSCEQNLNHDAMYWYRQDPGQGLRLIYYSQIVNDFQKGDIAEGYSVSREKKESFPLTVTSAQKNPTAFYLCATEGYTGELFFGEGSRLTVL.